This T cell receptor (beta chain) was observed in a study of T and B cells in COVID-19 patients. Across the whole study: Median age was about 30 years in the recovered cohort and around 64 years in the active-infection cohort.

BIOMED2 TRB-A/B primer pools were used in multiplex TRB PCR. TCRdb processed the multiplex PCR reads anew with MiXCR; each CDR3 protein has one entry. Counted here are around 23,000 distinct CDR3 sequences, 29% occurring once; the ten biggest clones make up roughly 2.8%. The CDR3 covers 13 residues. CDR1 is LNHDA and CDR2 is SQIVND in the germline V gene (reference sequence). The V and J ends lost 6 bases and 6 bases, in that order; junction bases with no gene match: 4. Study results and caveats: Early severe-case samples and blood from mildly ill patients during symptoms were in short supply.

This clonotype appeared a few times. Its antigen is currently unknown. Blood genomic DNA input for TRB amplification was roughly 220-500 ng. V and J are TRBV19 and TRBJ1-5; 8 bases align to TRBD1. This sequence was found in a human donor who had recovered from COVID-19. Sequencing input: blood. CDR3 bases: TGTGCCAGTAGCCAGGGGGCAACTCAGCCCCAGCATTTT. Protein: CASSQGATQPQHF.